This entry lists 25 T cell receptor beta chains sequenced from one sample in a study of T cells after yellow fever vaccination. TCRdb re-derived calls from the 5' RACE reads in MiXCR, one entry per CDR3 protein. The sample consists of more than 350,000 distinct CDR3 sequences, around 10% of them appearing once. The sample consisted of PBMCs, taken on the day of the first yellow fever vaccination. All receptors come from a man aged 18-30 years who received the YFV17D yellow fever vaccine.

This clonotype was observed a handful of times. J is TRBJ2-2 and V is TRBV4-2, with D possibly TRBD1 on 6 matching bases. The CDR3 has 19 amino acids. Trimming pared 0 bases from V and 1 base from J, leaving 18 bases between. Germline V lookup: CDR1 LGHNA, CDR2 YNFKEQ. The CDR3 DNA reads TGTGCCAGCAGCCAAGAGGGGCCTTTTCAGACAGGGAACACCGGGGAGCTGTTTTTT. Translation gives CASSQEGPFQTGNTGELFF.

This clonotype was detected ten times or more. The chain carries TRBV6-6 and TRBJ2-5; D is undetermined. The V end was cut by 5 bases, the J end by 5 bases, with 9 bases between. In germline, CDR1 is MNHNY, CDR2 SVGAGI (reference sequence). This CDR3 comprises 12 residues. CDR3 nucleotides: TGTGCCAGCAGTACCCCAGGCGAGACCCAGTACTTC. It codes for CASSTPGETQYF.

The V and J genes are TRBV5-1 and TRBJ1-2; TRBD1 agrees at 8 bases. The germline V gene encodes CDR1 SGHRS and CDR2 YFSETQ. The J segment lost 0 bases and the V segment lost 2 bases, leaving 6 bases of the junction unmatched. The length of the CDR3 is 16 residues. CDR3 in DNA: TGCGCCAGCAGCTTTGTGTCAGGGGGCTCTAACTATGGCTACACCTTC. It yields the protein CASSFVSGGSNYGYTF.

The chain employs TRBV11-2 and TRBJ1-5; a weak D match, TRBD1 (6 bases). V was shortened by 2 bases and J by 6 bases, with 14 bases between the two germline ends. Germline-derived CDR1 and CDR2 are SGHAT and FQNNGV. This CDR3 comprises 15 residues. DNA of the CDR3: TGTGCCAGCAGCTTATCAGGGGTGGGTGGTCAGCCCCAGCATTTT. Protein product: CASSLSGVGGQPQHF.

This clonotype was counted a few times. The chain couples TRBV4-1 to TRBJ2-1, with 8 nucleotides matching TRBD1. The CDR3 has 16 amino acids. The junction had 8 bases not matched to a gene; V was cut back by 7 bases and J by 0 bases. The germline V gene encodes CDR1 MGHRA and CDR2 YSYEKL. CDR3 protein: CASTGGQGYSYNEQFF. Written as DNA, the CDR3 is TGCGCCAGCACAGGGGGCCAGGGATACTCCTACAATGAGCAGTTCTTC.

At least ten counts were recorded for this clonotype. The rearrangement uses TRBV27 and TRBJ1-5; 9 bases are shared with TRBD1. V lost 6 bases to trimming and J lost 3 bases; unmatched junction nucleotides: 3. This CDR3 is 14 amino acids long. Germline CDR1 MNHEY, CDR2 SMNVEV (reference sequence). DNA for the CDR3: TGTGCCAGCAGGGAACAGGGGGCCAATCAGCCCCAGCATTTT. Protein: CASREQGANQPQHF.

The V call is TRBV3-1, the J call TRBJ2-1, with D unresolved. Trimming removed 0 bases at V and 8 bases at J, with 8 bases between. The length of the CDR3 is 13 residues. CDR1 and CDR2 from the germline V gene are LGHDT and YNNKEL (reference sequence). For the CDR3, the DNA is TGTGCCAGCAGCCAAGAGAGGTGGGATGAGCAGTTCTTC. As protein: CASSQERWDEQFF.

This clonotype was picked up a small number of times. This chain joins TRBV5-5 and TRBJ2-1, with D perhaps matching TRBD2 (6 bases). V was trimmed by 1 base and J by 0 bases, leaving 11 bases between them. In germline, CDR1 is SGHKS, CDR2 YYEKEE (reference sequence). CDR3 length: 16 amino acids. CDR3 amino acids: CASSLTSQSSYNEQFF. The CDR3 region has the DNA TGTGCCAGCAGCTTGACTAGCCAGAGCTCCTACAATGAGCAGTTCTTC.

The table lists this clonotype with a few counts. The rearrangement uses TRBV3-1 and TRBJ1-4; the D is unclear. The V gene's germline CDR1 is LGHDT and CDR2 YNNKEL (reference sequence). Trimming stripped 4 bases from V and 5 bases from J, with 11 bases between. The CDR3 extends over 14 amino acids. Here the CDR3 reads CASSLRAGNEKLFF. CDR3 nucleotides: TGTGCCAGCAGCCTAAGGGCAGGAAATGAAAAACTGTTTTTT.

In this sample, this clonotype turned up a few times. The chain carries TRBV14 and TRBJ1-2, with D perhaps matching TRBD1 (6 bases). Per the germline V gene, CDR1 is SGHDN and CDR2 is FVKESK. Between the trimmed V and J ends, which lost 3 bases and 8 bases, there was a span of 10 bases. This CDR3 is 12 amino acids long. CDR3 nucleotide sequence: TGTGCCAGCAGCCACAGGGGTCAGGGCTACACCTTC. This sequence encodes CASSHRGQGYTF.

This CDR3 is CASSPHRGQYEQYV. The CDR3 DNA reads TGTGCCAGCAGTCCCCACCGGGGACAATACGAGCAGTACGTC. The V call is TRBV28, the J call TRBJ2-7, with D possibly TRBD1 on 6 matching bases. Trimming removed 5 bases at V and 4 bases at J, with 15 bases between. The CDR3 extends over 14 amino acids. CDR1 is MDHEN and CDR2 is SYDVKM in the germline V gene.

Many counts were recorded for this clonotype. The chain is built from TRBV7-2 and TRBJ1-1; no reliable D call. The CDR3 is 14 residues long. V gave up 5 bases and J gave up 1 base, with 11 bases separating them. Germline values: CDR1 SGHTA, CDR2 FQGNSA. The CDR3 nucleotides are TGTGCCAGCAGCCTAGGAGGGTCGAACACTGAAGCTTTCTTT. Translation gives CASSLGGSNTEAFF.

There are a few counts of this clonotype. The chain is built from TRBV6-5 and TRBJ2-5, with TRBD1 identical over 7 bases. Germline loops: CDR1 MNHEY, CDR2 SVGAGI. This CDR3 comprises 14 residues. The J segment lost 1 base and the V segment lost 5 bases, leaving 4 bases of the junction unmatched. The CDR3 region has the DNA TGTGCCAGCAGTAACAGGGGTATCCAAGAGACCCAGTACTTC. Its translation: CASSNRGIQETQYF.

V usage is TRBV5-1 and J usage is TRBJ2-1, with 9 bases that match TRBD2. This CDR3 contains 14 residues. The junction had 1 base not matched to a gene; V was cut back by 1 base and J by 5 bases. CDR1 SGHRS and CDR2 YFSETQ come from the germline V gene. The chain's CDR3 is CASSLRLADNEQFF. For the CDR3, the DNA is TGCGCCAGCAGCTTGCGACTAGCGGACAATGAGCAGTTCTTC.

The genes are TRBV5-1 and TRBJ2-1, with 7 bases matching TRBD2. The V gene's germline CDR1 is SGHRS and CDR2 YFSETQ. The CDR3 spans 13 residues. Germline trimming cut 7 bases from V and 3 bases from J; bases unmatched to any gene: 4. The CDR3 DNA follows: TGCGCCAGCGGGGCGGGGGACTACAATGAGCAGTTCTTC. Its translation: CASGAGDYNEQFF.

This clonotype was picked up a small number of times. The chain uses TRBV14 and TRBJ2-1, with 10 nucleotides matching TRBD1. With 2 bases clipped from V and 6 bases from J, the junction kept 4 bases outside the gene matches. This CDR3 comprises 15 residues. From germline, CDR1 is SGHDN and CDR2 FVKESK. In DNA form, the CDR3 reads TGTGCCAGCAGCCAAATTGGGACAGGGGTCAATGAGCAGTTCTTC. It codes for CASSQIGTGVNEQFF.

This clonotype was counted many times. The CDR3 sequence: CASSFWAESEAFF. The CDR3 DNA reads TGTGCCAGCAGCTTTTGGGCAGAAAGTGAAGCTTTCTTT. The chain employs TRBV7-9 and TRBJ1-1; the D is unclear. V lost 3 bases, J lost 7 bases, and 12 bases lay in between. The CDR3 consists of 13 residues. CDR1 and CDR2 from the germline V gene are SEHNR and FQNEAQ (reference sequence).

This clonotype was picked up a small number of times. As DNA, the CDR3 is TGTGCCACCAGTGATCCTTCCAGGGGTAGCTATGGCTACACCTTC. It codes for CATSDPSRGSYGYTF. The J gene is TRBJ1-2, the V gene TRBV24-1; TRBD1 is a possible D gene (6 bases). Trimming took off 3 bases at V and 4 bases at J, with 14 bases between the two ends. CDR3 length: 15 residues. Germline loops: CDR1 KGHDR, CDR2 SFDVKD.

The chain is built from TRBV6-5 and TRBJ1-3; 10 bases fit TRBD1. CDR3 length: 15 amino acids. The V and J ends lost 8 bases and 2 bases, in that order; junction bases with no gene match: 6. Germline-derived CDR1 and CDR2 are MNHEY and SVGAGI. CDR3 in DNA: TGTGCCAGCTTCACGGACAGGGGGGCTGGAAACACCATATATTTT. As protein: CASFTDRGAGNTIYF.

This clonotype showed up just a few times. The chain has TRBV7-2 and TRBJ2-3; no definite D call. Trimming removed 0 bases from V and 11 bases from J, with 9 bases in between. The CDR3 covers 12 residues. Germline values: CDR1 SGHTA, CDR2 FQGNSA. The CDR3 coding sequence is TGTGCCAGCAGCTTAGCAGTCTATAAGCAGTATTTT. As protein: CASSLAVYKQYF.

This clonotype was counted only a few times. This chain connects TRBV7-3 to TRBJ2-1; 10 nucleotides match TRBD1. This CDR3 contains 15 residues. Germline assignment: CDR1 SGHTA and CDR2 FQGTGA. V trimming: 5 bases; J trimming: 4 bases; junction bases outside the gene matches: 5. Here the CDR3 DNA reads TGTGCCAGCAGCCCAGGACAGGGGGGATACAATGAGCAGTTCTTC. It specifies CASSPGQGGYNEQFF. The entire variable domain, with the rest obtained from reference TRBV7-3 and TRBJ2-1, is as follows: GAGVSQTPSNKVTEKGKYVELRCDPISGHTALYWYRQSLGQGPEFLIYFQGTGAADDSGLPNDRFFAVRPEGSVSTLKIQRTERGDSAVYLCASSPGQGGYNEQFFGPGTRLTVL.

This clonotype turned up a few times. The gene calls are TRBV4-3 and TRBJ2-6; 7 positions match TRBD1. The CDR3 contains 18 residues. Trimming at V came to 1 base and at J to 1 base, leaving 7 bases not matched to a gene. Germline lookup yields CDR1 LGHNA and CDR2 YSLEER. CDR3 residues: CASSQGVSRGSGANVLTF. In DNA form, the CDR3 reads TGCGCCAGCAGCCAAGGAGTTTCCAGGGGGTCTGGGGCCAACGTCCTGACTTTC.

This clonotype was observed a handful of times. The CDR3 bases are TGTGCCAGCAGGCGGGTTTTTGACAGGGGAGTAGATGAGCAGTTCTTC. Its translation is CASRRVFDRGVDEQFF. The rearrangement links TRBV6-2 or TRBV6-3 to TRBJ2-1, with 8 bases that match TRBD1. CDR1 MNHEY and CDR2 SVGEGT come from the germline V gene. The CDR3 runs to 16 residues. J lost 8 bases, V lost 6 bases, and 15 bases had no gene match.

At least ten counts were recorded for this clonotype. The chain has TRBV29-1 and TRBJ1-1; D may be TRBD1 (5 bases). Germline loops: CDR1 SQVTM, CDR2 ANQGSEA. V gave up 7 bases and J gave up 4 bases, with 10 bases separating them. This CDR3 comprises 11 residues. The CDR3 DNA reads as TGCAGCGCCTGTGGGGGCACTGAAGCTTTCTTT. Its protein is CSACGGTEAFF.

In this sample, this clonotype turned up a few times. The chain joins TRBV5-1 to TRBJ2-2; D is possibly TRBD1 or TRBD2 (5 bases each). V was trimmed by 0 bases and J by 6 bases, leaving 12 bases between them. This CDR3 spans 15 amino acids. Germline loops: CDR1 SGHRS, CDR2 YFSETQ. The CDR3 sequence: CASSLGSGPAGELFF. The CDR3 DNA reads TGCGCCAGCAGCTTGGGATCGGGGCCGGCCGGGGAGCTGTTTTTT.